A single TCR beta chain is shown here with its context. This clone showed up just once. Its antigen specificity is not known. One end of the junction is discordant with germline, which a read error may explain. The method behind the library was the immunoSEQ multiplex PCR assay. For the multiplex PCR, a mixture combining 60 forward primers for TCR Vbeta segments and 13 reverse primers for TCR Jbeta segments was used. Amplification of the CDR3 region of rearranged TCR beta genes was performed with a multiplex PCR assay on genomic DNA. The amplified TCR beta libraries were sequenced on the Illumina HiSeq System as 87-base-pair reads. In the authors' own workflow: In a later analysis, some 80 million unique TCR beta chains were counted across the 500 to 850 repertoires, and some 10 million of these chains were shared by at least two donors. A nearest-neighbor algorithm error-corrected the raw reads and collapsed the reads into unique sequences, merging closely related sequences to remove PCR and sequencing errors. V, D and J gene segments were assigned by aligning CDR3 sequences to IMGT reference sequences. For a sequence to be retained, at least a six-nucleotide match to both a V gene segment and a J gene segment was required. A rearrangement counted as productive if the CDR3 had no stop codons and remained in frame with V and J, and every other rearrangement counted as non-productive. CDR3 was defined according to IMGT convention as the region running from the second conserved V-encoded cysteine to the conserved J-encoded phenylalanine. Sequences without an unambiguous match to a single V gene segment were excluded from the earlier analysis of 450 to 650 of the donors. In an earlier analysis of approximately 590 of the donors, V segments were called functional above 56.7% productive rearrangements and were called segregating when the between-donor standard deviation exceeded 5%. A statistical classification framework was built for diagnosing cytomegalovirus status from the catalog of TCR beta chain sequences. In a later analysis, TCR nucleotide sequences were compared against IMGT/GENE-DB human TR gene sequences so that V and J genes could be assigned. Using the TCRdist pipeline, a later analysis assigned CDR3 sequences along with most-parsimonious VDJ recombination scenarios. In a later analysis, each TCR beta chain was defined by its CDR3 amino acid sequence together with its V-gene family, and reads lacking a unique V-gene family were excluded. In a later analysis, nearly 600 highly shared, low-generation-probability nucleotide sequences were removed to address suspected cross-contamination and a sequencing artifact. In a later analysis, a clonal expansion index was calculated for each public chain from normalized within-repertoire ranks of inferred template counts. In a later analysis, generation probabilities were computed with a VDJ recombination model fitted to out-of-frame rearrangements, and the resulting probabilities were checked against IGoR. In a later analysis, TCR-TCR, TCR-HLA and TCR-CMV co-occurrence was scored with hypergeometric tests, and a repertoire-size bias correction was applied to TCR pairs. False discovery rates were estimated in a later analysis by permuting HLA or CMV assignments 20 times. A later analysis grouped co-occurring TCRs with DBSCAN, adding TCRdist sequence similarity when clustering within HLA-allele-positive subsets. For co-occurrence clustering, repertoires with fewer than 30,000 or more than 120,000 public chains were excluded, along with roughly 5 repertoires with anomalous nucleotide sharing. Drawn from immuneACCESS, this table holds only the in-frame rearrangements with V and J called that TCRdb kept. Clones are partly lost; checked studies trace under half to an unresolved V gene and leave the rest unexplained. Clonal size and the V and J genes are those of that table, whereas D and trimming came from the DNA. This sample holds roughly 180,000 clones; about 83% were observed only once. The ten most abundant clones make up roughly 6% of the sample.

This sample is drawn from a study of cytomegalovirus exposure and HLA in healthy donors (dated 2017 in TCRdb). Background on the whole study: An earlier analysis of some 500 of the donors reported about 250 Gb of sequence data and some 120 million unique TCR beta sequences from about 200 million T cells. An early release covering approximately 600 HLA-typed donors comprised about 310 gigabases of sequencing data and roughly 85 million unique TCR sequences. Of the 300 to 400 genotyped donors, over 65% fell in the genetic ancestry cluster associated with self-reported Caucasian donors. The aim of the study was to test whether cataloging public T cell receptors could identify signatures of past pathogen exposure. The T cell repertoires of under 700 subjects were profiled by immunosequencing and related to cytomegalovirus serostatus. A separate validation cohort of approximately 120 different subjects was used in addition to the roughly 720-subject first cohort. To predict cytomegalovirus infection status, the study combined high-throughput TCR immunosequencing, statistical association of individual TCRs with disease status, and machine learning. A later analysis re-analyzed previously published TCR beta repertoires from 666 donors and added high-resolution HLA genotyping to study TCR occurrence patterns. Rather than using new phenotypic data, the later analysis identified candidate immune exposures from TCR beta sequences and from how often those sequences occurred across donors. An earlier analysis of roughly 580 of the donors used high-throughput TCR beta sequencing to judge whether each TCR beta V gene segment behaved as functional or pseudogenic. Donor age, sex, ethnicity and CMV serostatus were collected together with the repertoire data. A later genetic analysis took genome-wide SNP genotypes for 398 of the 666 donors and used that subset as a discovery cohort. All discovery cohort repertoires had been generated on a single sequencing platform. HLA typing covered class I and class II loci at four-digit resolution. Typing coverage varied by locus: 629-630 donors for A, B, C, DRB1 and DQB1; approximately 520 for DQA1; more than 600 for DPA1; fewer than 480 for DPB1. About five DR-DQ haplotypes were handled as single units for association and clustering because linkage in the cohort was strong. On average, approximately 250,000 unique TCR beta nucleotide sequences were sequenced per donor among some 430 genotyped donors of the cohort, with around 19% of those sequences being non-productive.

General findings and caveats noted by the study authors: In both the original and validation cohorts, the classifier was reported to diagnose cytomegalovirus status with high specificity and sensitivity. A cluster of highly shared sequence variants was judged likely to be a technical artifact of the sequencing pipeline. Most TCR sequences were observed very rarely across donors, whereas some public TCRs were present in many individuals. Several of the top co-occurrence clusters appeared to be linked to parvovirus B19, influenza, CMV and Epstein-Barr virus, according to a later analysis. In a later genetic analysis, a missense DCLRE1C variant was associated with V-gene and J-gene trimming of TCR beta chains, and the association was replicated in an independent cohort. A further reported finding was that TCR beta sequences accurately predicted the HLA-A and HLA-B alleles for most subjects in the first cohort. The authors suggested that the approach could potentially be generalized to other disease states and immunological phenotypes. Linkage disequilibrium might explain the correlated functional status among segregating V segments, but an unknown experimental factor could not be ruled out. When HLA alleles, especially DR and DQ, strongly co-occurred, TCR associations were difficult to assign to individual alleles. A later genetic analysis reported fewer N-insertions in productive TCRs among donors in an Asian-associated ancestry cluster than the roughly 620-donor mean. Immune exposure information for the cohort was limited to CMV serostatus. In a later analysis, TCR association rates were found to vary across HLA loci, with the most associated TCRs seen for DRB1 alleles and the fewest for HLA-C alleles. In a later analysis, HLA-associated TCR beta chains showed more clonal expansion and lower generation probabilities than non-associated chains that were equally common. HLA typing was unavailable for some donors at each locus, so association tests used only the typed subset. Specific HLA alleles were associated with 15,000 to 20,000 TCR beta sequences at a false discovery rate of 0.05 in a later analysis. A total of 150 or so TCR beta chains were listed by the study as associated with cytomegalovirus. In vitro tests confirmed that a few of the cytomegalovirus-associated TCR beta chains recognize cytomegalovirus antigens. Because counts were too low, about 18 rarely observed V segments, including chromosome 9 orphons, were excluded from the earlier analysis of 587 of the donors. In this cohort, only TCR beta chains were sequenced, and detectable features were limited by the absence of alpha or paired-chain data. Broadly in line with IMGT annotations, most TCR beta V segments showed up in productive rearrangements about 87% or about 30% of the time in an earlier analysis of some 590 of the donors. Presence/absence analyses assumed roughly uniform sequencing depth across donors, an assumption that may not hold. In a later analysis, most CMV-associated TCR beta chains were found to appear HLA-restricted, with HLA associations seemingly driven largely by CMV exposure.

In total, just over 650 healthy bone marrow donors made up the cohort. At the time of sampling, every cohort member was nominally healthy, though immune exposures that went unrecorded were likely present. The donor was CMV seropositive and belonged to the group of about 290 seropositive cohort members. Every donor gave a peripheral blood sample, and the peripheral blood mononuclear cells from that sample were used for TCR beta sequencing. Genomic DNA was extracted from the blood cell samples with the Qiagen DNeasy Blood Extraction Kit. Sequencing was done on a sample of PBMCs. The TCR was taken from a woman in her 30s in good health and CMV-seropositive.

The CDR3 has the sequence CASGLGLGWGTDTEAFF. The sequence in DNA is TGCGCCAGCGGCTTGGGTTTGGGGTGGGGCACGGACACTGAAGCTTTCTTT. The V gene is TRBV5-1 and the J gene is TRBJ1-1; the D gene is perhaps TRBD1, on 5 matching bases. CDR1 SGHRS and CDR2 YFSETQ were looked up in the germline V gene. There are 17 amino acids in the CDR3, from cysteine to phenylalanine inclusive. The CDR3 DNA has 51 bases and is translated from base 1.